These T cell receptor beta chains were read from a single sample in a study of esophageal squamous cell carcinoma under preoperative chemotherapy. TCRdb fed the PCR reads into MiXCR, producing one record per CDR3 protein. Of about 30,000 distinct CDR3 sequences listed, under 55% were seen once; the top ten hold about 12%. The sample was gathered from a patient given preoperative chemotherapy. Receptors were obtained from a human donor with esophageal squamous cell carcinoma. The donor label of this sample is uncertain. The CDR3 runs from the conserved cysteine through the conserved F or W. Each record gives: J gene, clone size, D gene, V gene, CDR3 DNA, CDR3 protein. D genes are given only for firm matches. Rows may omit the clone size; those that give it use once, few, many or a size class.

j_call: TRBJ1-1; clone_size: -; d_call: -; v_call: TRBV15; cdr3_nt: TGTGCCACCAGCAGAGATCGGCAGGGTAACACTGAAGCTTTCTTT; cdr3_aa: CATSRDRQGNTEAFF
j_call: TRBJ2-7; clone_size: -; d_call: -; v_call: TRBV7-3; cdr3_nt: TGTGCCAGCAGCTTAGGAGGGCCCTCCGAGCAGTACTTC; cdr3_aa: CASSLGGPSEQYF
j_call: TRBJ2-3; clone_size: -; d_call: TRBD2; v_call: TRBV7-2; cdr3_nt: TGTGCCAGCAGCGCCTCGGGGGGGAGAGGGAAAGATACGCAGTATTTC; cdr3_aa: CASSASGGRGKDTQYF
j_call: TRBJ2-5; clone_size: many; d_call: TRBD1; v_call: TRBV7-9; cdr3_nt: TGTGCCAGCAGCGACGGACAGGCTACTTCAGAGCAGTACTTC; cdr3_aa: CASSDGQATSEQYF
j_call: TRBJ2-5; clone_size: -; d_call: -; v_call: TRBV7-3; cdr3_nt: TGTGCCAGCAGCTTCGTACCGGCGGGCGGGAACAAAAACACCCAGTACTTC; cdr3_aa: CASSFVPAGGNKNTQYF
j_call: TRBJ2-7; clone_size: many; d_call: -; v_call: TRBV6-1; cdr3_nt: TGTGCCAGCAGTCGGTGGACCCACCCTGAGCAGTACTTC; cdr3_aa: CASSRWTHPEQYF
j_call: TRBJ1-1; clone_size: few; d_call: -; v_call: TRBV19; cdr3_nt: TGTGCCAGTAACACACTAAACGTCCGTTTGAACACTGAAGCTTTCTTT; cdr3_aa: CASNTLNVRLNTEAFF
j_call: TRBJ2-5; clone_size: -; d_call: TRBD2; v_call: TRBV7-3; cdr3_nt: TGTGCCAGCAGCTTCGTGCCGGGGGGAGGGGTCAAAAAGACCCAGTACTTC; cdr3_aa: CASSFVPGGGVKKTQYF
j_call: TRBJ2-6; clone_size: many; d_call: -; v_call: TRBV19; cdr3_nt: TGTGCCAGTAGTACTCAGGGGGCCAACGTCCTGACTTTC; cdr3_aa: CASSTQGANVLTF
j_call: TRBJ2-5; clone_size: once; d_call: TRBD2; v_call: TRBV19; cdr3_nt: TGTGCCAGTAGTATGACTAGCGGGAGTACAGAGACCCAGTACTTC; cdr3_aa: CASSMTSGSTETQYF
j_call: TRBJ2-4; clone_size: -; d_call: -; v_call: TRBV7-3; cdr3_nt: TGTGCCAGCAGCGCCGGACCGGGGGGCGGGGTCAAAAACATTCAGTACTTC; cdr3_aa: CASSAGPGGGVKNIQYF
j_call: TRBJ1-2; clone_size: -; d_call: -; v_call: TRBV7-2; cdr3_nt: TGTGCCAGCAGCCTAGCTATGAGAGGGGCGAGTGGCTACACCTTC; cdr3_aa: CASSLAMRGASGYTF
j_call: TRBJ2-7; clone_size: medium-sized; d_call: -; v_call: TRBV10-2; cdr3_nt: TGCGCCAGCAGGGAGCCTAACGGACTGGCCGATACTGGGCTCATGGGCGAGCAGTACTTC; cdr3_aa: CASREPNGLADTGLMGEQYF
j_call: TRBJ2-7; clone_size: many; d_call: TRBD2; v_call: TRBV7-6; cdr3_nt: TGTGCCAGCAGCTTAGCGGCTAGCGGGTCCTACGAGCAGTACTTC; cdr3_aa: CASSLAASGSYEQYF
j_call: TRBJ2-5; clone_size: few; d_call: TRBD2; v_call: TRBV6-1; cdr3_nt: TGTGCCAGCAGTACAGGGACTAGCGGACAAGAGACCCAGTACTTC; cdr3_aa: CASSTGTSGQETQYF
j_call: TRBJ2-1; clone_size: few; d_call: TRBD2; v_call: TRBV19; cdr3_nt: TGTGCCAGTAGTCCGAGGAATCCTGGGTCTAGCGGGTCTTACAATGAGCAGTTCTTC; cdr3_aa: CASSPRNPGSSGSYNEQFF
j_call: TRBJ2-1; clone_size: -; d_call: -; v_call: TRBV27; cdr3_nt: TGTGCCAGCAGTGTACACAGGGTCAGTGAGCAGTTCTTC; cdr3_aa: CASSVHRVSEQFF
j_call: TRBJ2-6; clone_size: -; d_call: -; v_call: TRBV7-8; cdr3_nt: -; cdr3_aa: CASSPRTGVASGANVQNF
j_call: TRBJ2-3; clone_size: -; d_call: TRBD2; v_call: TRBV7-2; cdr3_nt: TGTGCCAGCAGCTTAGAAGCGGGGGGCACAGATACGCAGTATTTT; cdr3_aa: CASSLEAGGTDTQYF
j_call: TRBJ2-1; clone_size: many; d_call: -; v_call: TRBV6-1; cdr3_nt: TGTGCCAGCGCCGGGGTTTTAGGCAATGAGCAGTTCTTC; cdr3_aa: CASAGVLGNEQFF
j_call: TRBJ2-3; clone_size: medium-sized; d_call: TRBD2; v_call: TRBV7-2; cdr3_nt: TGTGCCAGCAGCGGCGGGGGACTAGCGGGAGCAGATACGCAGTATTTT; cdr3_aa: CASSGGGLAGADTQYF
j_call: TRBJ2-6; clone_size: -; d_call: -; v_call: TRBV7-3; cdr3_nt: TGTGCCAGCAGCTTCACAGGTCCTGGGGCCTACGTGCTGAACTTC; cdr3_aa: CASSFTGPGAYVLNF
j_call: TRBJ2-5; clone_size: many; d_call: -; v_call: TRBV7-3; cdr3_nt: TGTGCCAGCAGCTTAACTCTAGGCAGACACGAAGAGACCCAGTACTTC; cdr3_aa: CASSLTLGRHEETQYF
j_call: TRBJ2-5; clone_size: -; d_call: TRBD2; v_call: TRBV7-2; cdr3_nt: TGTGCGAGCAGCTGGGGGACTAGACAAGAGACCCAGTACTTC; cdr3_aa: CASSWGTRQETQYF
j_call: TRBJ2-2; clone_size: -; d_call: TRBD1; v_call: TRBV12-3/TRBV12-4; cdr3_nt: TGTGCCAGCAGTAGAACAGGGGACGCCGGGGAGCTGTTTTTT; cdr3_aa: CASSRTGDAGELFF
j_call: TRBJ2-1; clone_size: few; d_call: TRBD2; v_call: TRBV20-1; cdr3_nt: TGCAGTGCTAGTCTAGCGGGAGCCTTGGGTGATGAGCAGTTCTTC; cdr3_aa: CSASLAGALGDEQFF
j_call: TRBJ2-2; clone_size: few; d_call: TRBD2; v_call: TRBV7-3; cdr3_nt: TGTGCCAGCAGCCCAAGGACTAGCGGGATGACCGGGGAGCTGTTTTTT; cdr3_aa: CASSPRTSGMTGELFF
j_call: TRBJ2-2; clone_size: -; d_call: TRBD2; v_call: TRBV12-3/TRBV12-4; cdr3_nt: TGTGCCAGCACCCCTCTAGCGGTGGGCGAGGCGCAGTTTTTT; cdr3_aa: CASTPLAVGEAQFF
j_call: TRBJ2-1; clone_size: medium-sized; d_call: TRBD1; v_call: TRBV11-2; cdr3_nt: TGTGCCAGCAGCCCGGGACAGACTACGCAGTTCTTC; cdr3_aa: CASSPGQTTQFF